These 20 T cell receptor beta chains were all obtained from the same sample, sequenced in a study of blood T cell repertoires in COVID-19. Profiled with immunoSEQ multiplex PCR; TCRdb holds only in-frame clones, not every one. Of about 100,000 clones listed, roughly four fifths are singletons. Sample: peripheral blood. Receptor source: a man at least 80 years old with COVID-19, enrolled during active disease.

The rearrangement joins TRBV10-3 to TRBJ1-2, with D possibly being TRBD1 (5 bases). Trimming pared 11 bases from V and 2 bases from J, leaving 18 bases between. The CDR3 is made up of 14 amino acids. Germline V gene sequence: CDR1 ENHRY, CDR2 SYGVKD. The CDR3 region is CASTFGATNYGYTF. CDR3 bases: TGTGCCTCGACTTTTGGGGCGACGAACTATGGCTACACCTTC.

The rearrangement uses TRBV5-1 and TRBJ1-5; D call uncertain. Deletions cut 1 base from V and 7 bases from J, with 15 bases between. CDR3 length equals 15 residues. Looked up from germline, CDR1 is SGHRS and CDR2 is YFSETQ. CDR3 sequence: CASSLSGNLGQPQHF. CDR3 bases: TGCGCCAGCAGCTTGAGCGGGAATTTGGGACAGCCCCAGCATTTT.

The CDR3 DNA follows: TGTGCCAGCAGACGCGGGATCTATTATGGCTACACCTTC. Translation: CASRRGIYYGYTF. This chain joins TRBV2 and TRBJ1-2, with D unclear. Germline CDR1 SNHLY, CDR2 FYNNEI. V shed 6 bases and J shed 5 bases, with 13 bases lying between them. This CDR3 is 13 amino acids long.

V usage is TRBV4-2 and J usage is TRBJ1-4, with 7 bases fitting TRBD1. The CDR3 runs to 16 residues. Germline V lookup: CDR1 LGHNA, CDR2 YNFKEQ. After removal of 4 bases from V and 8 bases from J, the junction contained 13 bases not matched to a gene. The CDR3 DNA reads TGTGCCAGCAGCCTTAGACCAGGGGGACAGAGGGAAAAACTGTTTTTT. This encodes CASSLRPGGQREKLFF.

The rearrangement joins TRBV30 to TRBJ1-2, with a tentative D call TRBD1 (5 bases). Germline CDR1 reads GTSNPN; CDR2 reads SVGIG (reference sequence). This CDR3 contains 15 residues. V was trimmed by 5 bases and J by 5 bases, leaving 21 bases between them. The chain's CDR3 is CAWDRVRRSGYGYTF. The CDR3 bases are TGTGCCTGGGACCGGGTGCGAAGATCAGGGTATGGCTACACCTTC.

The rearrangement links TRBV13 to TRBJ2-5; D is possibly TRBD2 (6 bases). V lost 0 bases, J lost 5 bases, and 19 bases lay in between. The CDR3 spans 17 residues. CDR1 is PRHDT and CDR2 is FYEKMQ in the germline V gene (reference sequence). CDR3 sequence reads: CASSLGRGSGFAETQYF. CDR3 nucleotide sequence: TGTGCCAGCAGCTTAGGCCGGGGGTCGGGTTTCGCCGAGACCCAGTACTTC.

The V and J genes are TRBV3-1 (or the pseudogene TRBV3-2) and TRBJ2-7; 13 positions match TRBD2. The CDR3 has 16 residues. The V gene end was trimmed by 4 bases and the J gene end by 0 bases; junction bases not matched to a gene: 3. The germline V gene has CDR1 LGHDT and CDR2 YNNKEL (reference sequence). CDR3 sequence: CASSRRTSGSSYEQYF. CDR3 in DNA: TGTGCCAGCAGCCGCAGGACTAGCGGGAGCTCCTACGAGCAGTACTTC.

This CDR3 reads CASSFDVGGSYYEQYF. The CDR3 bases are TGTGCCAGCAGTTTCGACGTAGGCGGGAGTTATTACGAGCAGTACTTC. The chain links TRBV27 to TRBJ2-7; 7 nucleotides match TRBD2. Germline V lookup: CDR1 MNHEY, CDR2 SMNVEV (reference sequence). The CDR3 covers 16 residues. The V segment lost 3 bases and the J segment 4 bases; nucleotides outside the gene matches: 12.

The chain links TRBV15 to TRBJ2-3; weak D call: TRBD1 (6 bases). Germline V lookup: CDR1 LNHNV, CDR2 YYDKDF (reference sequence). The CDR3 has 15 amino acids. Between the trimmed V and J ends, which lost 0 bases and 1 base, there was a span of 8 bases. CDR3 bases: TGTGCCACCAGCAGAGACAGGACAGGCACAGATACGCAGTATTTT. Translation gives CATSRDRTGTDTQYF.

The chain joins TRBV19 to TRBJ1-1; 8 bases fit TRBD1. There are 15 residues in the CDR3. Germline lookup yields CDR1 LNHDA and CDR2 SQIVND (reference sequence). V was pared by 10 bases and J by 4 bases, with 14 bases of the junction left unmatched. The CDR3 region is CATMAHTGGGTEAFF. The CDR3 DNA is TGTGCCACTATGGCCCATACAGGGGGGGGCACTGAAGCTTTCTTT.

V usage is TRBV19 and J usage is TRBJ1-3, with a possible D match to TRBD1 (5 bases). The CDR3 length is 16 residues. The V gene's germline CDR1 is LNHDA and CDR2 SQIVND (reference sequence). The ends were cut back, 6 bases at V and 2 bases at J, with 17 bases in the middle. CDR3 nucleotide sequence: TGTGCCAGTAGCAACACTCAGGGCAACCCTGGAAACACCATATATTTT. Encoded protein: CASSNTQGNPGNTIYF.

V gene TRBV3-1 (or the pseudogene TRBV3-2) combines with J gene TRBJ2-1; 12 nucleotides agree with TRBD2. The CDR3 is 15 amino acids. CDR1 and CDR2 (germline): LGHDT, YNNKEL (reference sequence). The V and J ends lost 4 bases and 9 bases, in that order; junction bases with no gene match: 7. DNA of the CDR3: TGTGCCAGCAGCCCCCCTAGCGGGGGGGCGGGTGAGCAGTTCTTC. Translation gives CASSPPSGGAGEQFF.

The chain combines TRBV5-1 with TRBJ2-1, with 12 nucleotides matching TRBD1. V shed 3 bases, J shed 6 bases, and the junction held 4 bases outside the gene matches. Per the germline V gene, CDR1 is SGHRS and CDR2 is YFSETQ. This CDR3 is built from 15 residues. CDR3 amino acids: CASSWGQGARNEQFF. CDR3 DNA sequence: TGCGCCAGCAGCTGGGGACAGGGGGCCCGCAATGAGCAGTTCTTC.

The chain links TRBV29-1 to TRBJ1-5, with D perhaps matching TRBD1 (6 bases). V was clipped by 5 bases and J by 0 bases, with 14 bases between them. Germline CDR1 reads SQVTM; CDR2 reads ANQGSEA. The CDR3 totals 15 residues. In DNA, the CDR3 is TGCAGCGTTACCGTAGGGGGGGCTAGCAATCAGCCCCAGCATTTT. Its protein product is CSVTVGGASNQPQHF.

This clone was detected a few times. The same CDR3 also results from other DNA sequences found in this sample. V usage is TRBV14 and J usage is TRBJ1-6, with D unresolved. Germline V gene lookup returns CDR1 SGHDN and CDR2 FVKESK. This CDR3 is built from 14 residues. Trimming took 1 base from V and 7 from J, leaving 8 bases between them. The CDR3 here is CASSQGRENSPLHF. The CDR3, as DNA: TGTGCCAGCAGCCAAGGTCGGGAAAATTCACCCCTCCACTTT.

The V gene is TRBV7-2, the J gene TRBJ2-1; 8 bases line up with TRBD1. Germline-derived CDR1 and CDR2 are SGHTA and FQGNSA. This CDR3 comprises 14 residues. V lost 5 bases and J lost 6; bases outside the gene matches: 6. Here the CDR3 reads CASSMDRVGNEQFF. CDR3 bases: TGTGCCAGCAGCATGGACAGGGTAGGCAATGAGCAGTTCTTC.

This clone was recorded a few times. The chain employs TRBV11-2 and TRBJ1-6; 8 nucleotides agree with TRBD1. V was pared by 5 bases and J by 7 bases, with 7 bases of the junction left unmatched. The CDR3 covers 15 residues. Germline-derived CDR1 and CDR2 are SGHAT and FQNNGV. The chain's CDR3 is CASSPRGRGNSPLHF. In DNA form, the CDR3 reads TGTGCCAGCAGCCCCAGGGGGCGCGGGAATTCACCCCTCCACTTT.

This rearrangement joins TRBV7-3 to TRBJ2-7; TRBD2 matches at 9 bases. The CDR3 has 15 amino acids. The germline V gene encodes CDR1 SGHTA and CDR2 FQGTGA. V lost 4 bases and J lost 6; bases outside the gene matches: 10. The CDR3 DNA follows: TGTGCCAGCAGCTCCCAACCGGGACTAGCAGCCGAGCAGTACTTC. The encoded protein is CASSSQPGLAAEQYF.

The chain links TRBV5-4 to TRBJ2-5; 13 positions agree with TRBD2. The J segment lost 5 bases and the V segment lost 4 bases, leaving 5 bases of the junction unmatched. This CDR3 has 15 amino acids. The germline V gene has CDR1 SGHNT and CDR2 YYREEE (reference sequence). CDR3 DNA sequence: TGTGCCAGCAGCCAGGGACTAGCGGGACAGGAGACCCAGTACTTC. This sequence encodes CASSQGLAGQETQYF.

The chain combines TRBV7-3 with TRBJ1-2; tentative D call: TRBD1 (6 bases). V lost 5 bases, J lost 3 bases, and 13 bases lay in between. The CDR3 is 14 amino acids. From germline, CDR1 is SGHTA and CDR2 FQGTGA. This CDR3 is CASSAEQGDYGYTF. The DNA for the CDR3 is TGTGCCAGCAGCGCAGAACAGGGAGACTATGGCTACACCTTC. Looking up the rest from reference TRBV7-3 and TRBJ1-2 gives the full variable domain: GAGVSQTPSNKVTEKGKYVELRCDPISGHTALYWYRQSLGQGPEFLIYFQGTGAADDSGLPNDRFFAVRPEGSVSTLKIQRTERGDSAVYLCASSAEQGDYGYTFGSGTRLTVV.